One sample yielded the 14 T cell receptor beta chains listed below, sequenced in a study of blood T cell repertoires in COVID-19 (TCRdb year 2020). Libraries were prepared through the immunoSEQ multiplex PCR assay. TCRdb took this table from immuneACCESS and kept in-frame rearrangements with V and J called. Such tables lack part of the clones; where checked against another copy, unresolved V genes explain under half of the gap, and the rest is unexplained. Here the sample has about 480,000 clones; around 87% occur a single time. The top ten clonotypes cover about 2% of the sample. Material: PBMCs or T cells enriched from blood (not recorded which). These receptors were collected from a woman aged 40 to 50 who had recovered from COVID-19.

The chain is built from TRBV6-2 or TRBV6-3 and TRBJ1-1; 9 bases map to TRBD1. This CDR3 has 18 amino acids. J lost 0 bases, V lost 6 bases, and 14 bases had no gene match. Per the germline V gene, CDR1 is MNHEY and CDR2 is SVGEGT. The CDR3 DNA is TGTGCCAGCAGCCCAAGGCCGGGACAGGGTGGTATGAACACTGAAGCTTTCTTT. Protein sequence: CASSPRPGQGGMNTEAFF.

CDR3 loop: CASSVDSIRGAEAFF. In nucleotides, the CDR3 is TGTGCCAGCAGCGTCGATAGTATTCGGGGAGCCGAAGCTTTCTTT. J is TRBJ1-1 and V is TRBV9; no definite D call. The CDR3 is made up of 15 amino acids. Trimming cost V 2 bases and J 8 bases, with 19 bases left between them. CDR1 is SGDLS, CDR2 YYNGEE, per germline.

The gene calls are TRBV5-8 and TRBJ2-1, with 12 bases that match TRBD1. The germline CDR1 and CDR2 sequences are SGHTS and YDEGEE. J was trimmed by 8 bases and V by 4 bases; bases with no gene match: 7. The CDR3 runs to 15 residues. The chain's CDR3 is CASSRTGTGGYEQFF. The CDR3 bases are TGTGCCAGCAGCCGTACCGGGACAGGGGGCTATGAGCAGTTCTTC.

This chain links TRBV10-2 with TRBJ2-7, with TRBD2 identical over 11 bases. Germline V gives CDR1 WSHSY, CDR2 SAAADI. CDR3 length equals 14 residues. Trimming took 7 bases from V and 1 from J; bases not matched to a gene: 3. The DNA of the CDR3 is TGCGCCAGCAAAGGGACTAGCGGTTCCTACGAGCAGTACTTC. Translating it yields CASKGTSGSYEQYF.

The chain combines TRBV7-2 with TRBJ1-3; D gene uncertain. Trimming cost V 7 bases and J 4 bases, with 14 bases left between them. CDR1 is SGHTA, CDR2 FQGNSA, per germline. The CDR3 runs 14 residues. The CDR3 spells CASKLRSQGNTIYF. The CDR3 DNA is TGTGCCAGCAAGCTTAGGAGCCAGGGAAACACCATATATTTT.

The genes are TRBV19 and TRBJ1-2, with D possibly matching TRBD1 (5 bases). Between the trimmed V and J ends, which lost 3 bases and 4 bases, there was a span of 21 bases. The CDR3 loop spans 17 amino acids. From germline, CDR1 is LNHDA and CDR2 SQIVND (reference sequence). The CDR3 is CASSMFGGAVGPYGYTF. The CDR3 nucleotides read TGTGCCAGTAGTATGTTCGGGGGAGCGGTTGGCCCCTATGGCTACACCTTC. Combining the CDR3 with reference TRBV19 and TRBJ1-2 gives the whole variable domain DGGITQSPKYLFRKEGQNVTLSCEQNLNHDAMYWYRQDPGQGLRLIYYSQIVNDFQKGDIAEGYSVSREKKESFPLTVTSAQKNPTAFYLCASSMFGGAVGPYGYTFGSGTRLTVV.

The table lists this clone with a count of one. The chain links TRBV7-8 to TRBJ2-5; D is perhaps TRBD2 (6 bases). Trimming pared 4 bases from V and 5 bases from J, leaving 14 bases between. CDR3 length: 14 amino acids. Germline CDR1 and CDR2: SGHVS and FQNEAQ. This CDR3 reads CASSSPSGGETQYF. The CDR3 coding sequence is TGTGCCAGCAGCTCTCCGAGTGGAGGGGAGACCCAGTACTTC.

The rearrangement uses TRBV5-1 and TRBJ1-1; TRBD1 agrees at 10 bases. Germline V gene lookup returns CDR1 SGHRS and CDR2 YFSETQ. V lost 4 bases, J lost 1 base, and 7 bases stayed unmatched. The CDR3 consists of 16 residues. Here the CDR3 DNA reads TGCGCCAGCAGCCGGGGACAGGGGCCGGGGAACACTGAAGCTTTCTTT. Its translation is CASSRGQGPGNTEAFF.

The chain combines TRBV18 with TRBJ2-1; TRBD1 agrees at 10 bases. Germline CDR1 reads KGHSH; CDR2 reads LQKENI. V dropped 3 bases and J dropped 7; count of bases not matched to a gene: 6. CDR3 length: 15 residues. The DNA for the CDR3 is TGTGCCAGCTCACCCATCGGGACAGGGGTGAATGAGCAGTTCTTC. Translating it yields CASSPIGTGVNEQFF.

This chain uses TRBV2 with TRBJ1-3, with D tentatively TRBD1 (6 bases). Looked up from germline, CDR1 is SNHLY and CDR2 is FYNNEI. This CDR3 contains 14 residues. The germline V and J ends were trimmed by 7 bases and 0 bases, with 10 bases remaining between them. CDR3 sequence: CASNQGNSGNTIYF. Here the CDR3 DNA reads TGTGCCAGCAATCAGGGGAACTCTGGAAACACCATATATTTT.

Comment on this clone: One junction end disagrees with the germline gene, perhaps due to a read error. V and J are TRBV2 and TRBJ2-7, with TRBD1 identical over 10 bases. This CDR3 has 14 residues. Germline V gene sequence: CDR1 SNHLY, CDR2 FYNNEI. CDR3 DNA sequence: TGTGCCAGCAGTGAAAGTGACAGGGGGCGAAGAGGGACATTC. The encoded protein is CASSESDRGRRGTF.

This chain joins TRBV3-1 (or the pseudogene TRBV3-2) and TRBJ2-3; D gene ambiguous. Trimming left V 1 base short and J 4 bases short, with 9 bases between. The CDR3 is 14 amino acids. Germline CDR1 LGHDT, CDR2 YNNKEL (reference sequence). CDR3 sequence reads: CASSQALSSDTQYF. The CDR3 coding sequence is TGTGCCAGCAGCCAAGCACTTTCGTCAGATACGCAGTATTTT.

The J gene is TRBJ1-2, the V gene TRBV19; TRBD1 agrees at 9 bases. The length of the CDR3 is 14 residues. Germline assignment: CDR1 LNHDA and CDR2 SQIVND (reference sequence). The V gene end was trimmed by 5 bases and the J gene end by 8 bases; junction bases not matched to a gene: 9. CDR3 DNA sequence: TGTGCCAGTAGTGCTTTTGGGACAGGGAGAGGCTACACCTTC. As protein: CASSAFGTGRGYTF.

A few counts support this clone. This chain joins TRBV6-5 and TRBJ2-7; 7 bases map to TRBD2. The V gene end was trimmed by 10 bases and the J gene end by 0 bases; junction bases not matched to a gene: 9. The CDR3 is 14 amino acids. CDR1 MNHEY and CDR2 SVGAGI come from the germline V gene. DNA for the CDR3: TGTGCCACCGAAGGGAGCGGGGCCTCCTACGAGCAGTACTTC. Translated, it gives CATEGSGASYEQYF.